A single sample is the source of the 14 T cell receptor beta chains below, sequenced in a study of liver allograft versus peripheral blood T cells. Looking at the study overall: The authors compared T cell receptor repertoires in transplanted livers with those in the peripheral blood of recipients.

TCRdb processed the reads anew with MiXCR; each CDR3 protein has one entry. The repertoire has some 7,800 distinct CDR3 sequences, approximately 15% of them found once; the top ten carry 1.3% to 1.5%. The origin of the receptors is a human patient who had a liver transplant. Some T cells here may be from the graft donor.

This clonotype has ten or more counts. This chain uses TRBV6-1 with TRBJ1-1, with D unclear. The V end was cut by 6 bases, the J end by 1 base, with 6 bases between. The germline V gene has CDR1 MNHNS and CDR2 SASEGT. The CDR3 loop spans 12 amino acids. CDR3 in amino acids: CASRWGNTEAFF. The CDR3 nucleotides read TGTGCCAGCAGGTGGGGGAACACTGAAGCTTTCTTT.

By frequency in the sample, this clonotype is medium-sized. The gene calls are TRBV10-3 and TRBJ1-5; TRBD1 matches at 8 bases. The germline CDR1 and CDR2 sequences are ENHRY and SYGVKD. The V and J ends lost 8 bases and 1 base, in that order; junction bases with no gene match: 4. This CDR3 has 14 residues. The CDR3 protein is CAIAGTGSNQPQHF. CDR3 coding DNA: TGTGCCATCGCTGGGACAGGCAGCAATCAGCCCCAGCATTTT.

By share, this clonotype counts as medium-sized. The chain carries TRBV19 and TRBJ1-4; 7 bases match TRBD1. The CDR3 length is 16 residues. After removal of 5 bases from V and 4 bases from J, the junction contained 10 bases not matched to a gene. Germline V gene lookup returns CDR1 LNHDA and CDR2 SQIVND (reference sequence). Here the CDR3 reads CASSPKIGGHNEKLFF. CDR3 DNA sequence: TGTGCCAGTAGTCCCAAGATAGGGGGCCATAATGAAAAACTGTTTTTT.

Only one count was recorded for this clonotype. A read error likely explains this, since a far larger clone differs by one base. J is TRBJ1-2 and V is TRBV6-5; 10 bases map to TRBD1. The CDR3 consists of 17 residues. Trimming cost V 10 bases and J 8 bases; bases outside gene matches: 22. The germline CDR1 and CDR2 sequences are MNHEY and SVGAGI. The CDR3 reads CATTKASYAGQGYGYTF. Here the CDR3 DNA reads TGTGCCACCACGAAAGCCTCTTACGCGGGACAGGGGTACGGCTACACCTTC.

In the case of this clonotype: A much larger clone is a single base away; this may be a read error. The chain joins TRBV20-1 to TRBJ1-2, with D maybe TRBD1 (5 bases). Trimming took 5 bases from V and 3 from J, leaving 13 bases between them. The germline CDR1 and CDR2 sequences are DFQATT and SNEGSKA (reference sequence). The CDR3 spans 13 residues. The CDR3 nucleotides are TGCAGTGCTTCCACTAGGGGCGACTATGGCTACACCTTC. Translation: CSASTRGDYGYTF.

The chain has TRBV20-1 and TRBJ2-7; possibly TRBD1 or TRBD2 for D (6 bases each). Trimming removed 5 bases from V and 3 bases from J, with 14 bases in between. The CDR3 contains 13 residues. The V gene's germline CDR1 is DFQATT and CDR2 SNEGSKA (reference sequence). The CDR3 here is CSAPGARGYEQYF. The CDR3 DNA sequence: TGCAGTGCTCCGGGGGCCCGGGGCTACGAGCAGTACTTC.

Relative to its sample, this clonotype is medium-sized (0.01 to 0.1%). The chain is built from TRBV6-5 and TRBJ1-1; a possible D gene is TRBD1 (5 bases). Trimming took 2 bases from V and 4 from J, leaving 11 bases between them. Per the germline V gene, CDR1 is MNHEY and CDR2 is SVGAGI. The CDR3 is 14 amino acids. Here the CDR3 reads CASSYKGQSTEAFF. The CDR3 nucleotides are TGTGCCAGCAGTTACAAGGGGCAGAGCACTGAAGCTTTCTTT.

By share, this clonotype ranks as medium-sized. This chain links TRBV7-9 with TRBJ1-2; D might be TRBD1 (5 bases). The V end was cut by 0 bases, the J end by 8 bases, with 10 bases between. CDR1 and CDR2 from the germline V gene are SEHNR and FQNEAQ (reference sequence). The CDR3 has 13 amino acids. The CDR3 is CASSLAGEMGYTF. The DNA of the CDR3 is TGTGCCAGCAGCTTAGCAGGGGAGATGGGCTACACCTTC.

By proportion, this clonotype is medium-sized. The chain carries TRBV27 and TRBJ1-5; tentative D call: TRBD1 (6 bases). The CDR3 is 14 amino acids. Trimming cost V 6 bases and J 0 bases, with 9 bases left between them. Germline loops: CDR1 MNHEY, CDR2 SMNVEV (reference sequence). This CDR3 is CASSRTASNQPQHF. CDR3 nucleotides: TGTGCCAGCAGCCGGACAGCTAGCAATCAGCCCCAGCATTTT.

Ten or more counts support this clonotype. V and J are TRBV5-4 and TRBJ2-2, with 9 bases identical to TRBD2. From germline, CDR1 is SGHNT and CDR2 YYREEE (reference sequence). The length of the CDR3 is 17 residues. Trimming cost V 4 bases and J 0 bases; bases outside gene matches: 7. CDR3 sequence reads: CASSQRASGANTGELFF. The CDR3, as DNA: TGTGCCAGCAGCCAGCGGGCTAGCGGGGCGAACACCGGGGAGCTGTTTTTT.

In its sample, this clonotype is medium-sized. V gene TRBV12-3 or TRBV12-4 combines with J gene TRBJ1-1, with D tentatively TRBD1 (5 bases). The V gene lost 7 bases and the J gene lost 3 bases, with 12 bases spanning the gap. This CDR3 contains 13 residues. The CDR3 nucleotides are TGTGCCAGCACCATCACAGGCCACACTGAAGCTTTCTTT. It yields the protein CASTITGHTEAFF.

The V and J genes are TRBV12-3 or TRBV12-4 and TRBJ1-5; D is perhaps TRBD1 (6 bases). The CDR3 runs 16 residues. The germline V and J ends were trimmed by 1 base and 4 bases, with 14 bases remaining between them. DNA of the CDR3: TGTGCCAGCAGTTTAGGCTACAGGGAGAAGAATCAGCCCCAGCATTTT. Amino acids: CASSLGYREKNQPQHF.

This clonotype was seen a few times. The chain employs TRBV27 and TRBJ1-1; no definite D call. The CDR3 totals 13 residues. Germline values: CDR1 MNHEY, CDR2 SMNVEV (reference sequence). V gave up 6 bases and J gave up 5 bases, with 13 bases separating them. The CDR3 sequence is CASRQRGLTEAFF. CDR3 sequence (DNA): TGTGCCAGCAGGCAGCGGGGATTGACTGAAGCTTTCTTT.

This clonotype is medium-sized (0.01 to 0.1%) by share. V usage is TRBV5-4 and J usage is TRBJ1-3, with D unclear. From germline, CDR1 is SGHNT and CDR2 YYREEE (reference sequence). The CDR3 contains 13 residues. V was cut by 0 bases and J by 4 bases, with 5 bases left in between. Here the CDR3 DNA reads TGTGCCAGCAGCTTGGCCCAGGGAAACACCATATATTTT. Encoded protein: CASSLAQGNTIYF.